Below, 22 T cell receptor beta chains from the same sample are listed, as sequenced in a study of shared clonotypes between healthy human individuals. Terminally differentiated effector memory CD45RA+ cells were excluded by CCR7 positive selection of CD45RO-negative cells. Assay used: immunoSEQ multiplex PCR; TCRdb lists only in-frame clones, some missing. The sample shows 1.5 million to 2.5 million clones, around 96% of them seen only once. The sequenced sample was naive CD8+ T cells sorted from blood. Receptor source: a man between 18 and 35 years old in good health.

Points on this clone: This may be a read error: a much more frequent sequence differs by one nucleotide. The V gene is TRBV11-1, the J gene TRBJ2-7; no reliable D call. V shed 0 bases and J shed 0 bases, with 3 bases lying between them. The V gene's germline CDR1 is SGHAT and CDR2 FQDESV (reference sequence). The CDR3 sequence is 13 residues long. DNA for the CDR3: TGTGCCAGCAGCTTAGCCAGCTCCTACGAGCAGTACTTC. The encoded protein is CASSLASSYEQYF.

This chain links TRBV4-3 with TRBJ2-2; D may be TRBD2 (6 bases). This CDR3 has 16 residues. Deletions cut 3 bases from V and 3 bases from J, with 14 bases between. Germline values: CDR1 LGHNA, CDR2 YSLEER. The CDR3 DNA follows: TGCGCCAGCAGCCACATACTAGCCGTTGACACCGGGGAGCTGTTTTTT. Encoded protein: CASSHILAVDTGELFF.

The genes are TRBV4-1 and TRBJ2-3; 8 bases align to TRBD2. There are 16 residues in the CDR3. CDR1 and CDR2 (germline): MGHRA, YSYEKL. V was clipped by 0 bases and J by 2 bases; unmatched bases: 4. CDR3 coding DNA: TGCGCCAGCAGCCAAGATCTAGCGGGCCCCACAGATACGCAGTATTTT. It translates to CASSQDLAGPTDTQYF.

For the CDR3, the DNA is TGTGCCAGCAGCTCCGCGGTAATTGACAGGGTAGACGGCTACGAGCAGTACTTC. Translation: CASSSAVIDRVDGYEQYF. This chain connects TRBV7-2 to TRBJ2-7; TRBD1 matches 7 bases. Germline V gene lookup returns CDR1 SGHTA and CDR2 FQGNSA. The CDR3 length is 18 residues. With V trimmed by 4 bases and J by 3 bases, 18 bases remained unmatched. The complete variable domain, with remaining parts taken from reference TRBV7-2 and TRBJ2-7, reads GAGVSQSPSNKVTEKGKDVELRCDPISGHTALYWYRQSLGQGLEFLIYFQGNSAPDKSGLPSDRFSAERTGGSVSTLTIQRTQQEDSAVYLCASSSAVIDRVDGYEQYFGPGTRLTVT.

The CDR3 nucleotides read TGCGCCAGCAGCCAAGAAGACATGGTTGGGGAGACCCAGTACTTC. Protein product: CASSQEDMVGETQYF. The chain recombines TRBV4-1 with TRBJ2-5; the D is unclear. V was clipped by 0 bases and J by 5 bases, with 13 bases between them. CDR1 is MGHRA and CDR2 is YSYEKL in the germline V gene. This CDR3 is built from 15 residues.

Remarks on this clone: The same CDR3 can be traced to other DNA sequences in this sample. This rearrangement joins TRBV10-2 to TRBJ2-7; D remains unclear. Germline V lookup: CDR1 WSHSY, CDR2 SAAADI. The CDR3 spans 13 residues. V lost 0 bases to trimming and J lost 4 bases, with 7 bases between them. CDR3 sequence (DNA): TGCGCCAGCAGTGAGTCCCAGGTGTACGAGCAGTACTTC. Translating gives CASSESQVYEQYF.

The V call is TRBV30, the J call TRBJ2-7; 9 bases map to TRBD1. The CDR3 totals 15 residues. Germline loops: CDR1 GTSNPN, CDR2 SVGIG (reference sequence). With 2 bases clipped from V and 3 bases from J, the junction kept 8 bases outside the gene matches. CDR3 loop: CAWSLGQGKFYEQYF. The CDR3 DNA is TGTGCCTGGAGTTTAGGACAGGGGAAATTCTACGAGCAGTACTTC.

With respect to this clone: Other DNA variants within this sample encode the same CDR3. This chain uses TRBV5-4 with TRBJ1-4, with TRBD1 identical over 8 bases. The CDR3 length is 14 residues. The V segment lost 2 bases and the J segment 3 bases; nucleotides outside the gene matches: 0. The V gene's germline CDR1 is SGHNT and CDR2 YYREEE (reference sequence). The CDR3 is CASSLQGANEKLFF. CDR3 DNA sequence: TGTGCCAGCAGCTTACAGGGGGCTAATGAAAAACTGTTTTTT.

The J gene is TRBJ1-1, the V gene TRBV6-1; D is unresolved. The CDR3 has 13 residues. Germline CDR1 and CDR2: MNHNS and SASEGT. V was cut by 5 bases and J by 5 bases, with 12 bases left in between. CDR3 sequence (DNA): TGTGCCAGCAGTCTAGGGAGTTTGACTGAAGCTTTCTTT. This encodes CASSLGSLTEAFF.

This rearrangement joins TRBV28 to TRBJ1-1; 8 bases are a match to TRBD1. The CDR3 covers 16 residues. Germline V gene data show CDR1 as MDHEN and CDR2 as SYDVKM. J gave up 3 bases and V 3 bases, and 9 bases lay outside the gene matches. The CDR3 bases are TGTGCCAGCAGTTTCATTGGACAGGGATTTGACACTGAAGCTTTCTTT. Residues: CASSFIGQGFDTEAFF.

The chain is built from TRBV7-8 and TRBJ2-5; 10 bases agree with TRBD2. The CDR3 covers 20 residues. Looked up from germline, CDR1 is SGHVS and CDR2 is FQNEAQ. Germline trimming cut 1 base from V and 1 base from J; bases unmatched to any gene: 15. In DNA form, the CDR3 reads TGTGCCAGCAGCTTAGGAGTCCGGGGTGGACTAGCGGACTTCCAAGAGACCCAGTACTTC. It is translated as CASSLGVRGGLADFQETQYF.

The rearrangement uses TRBV5-6 and TRBJ2-1; 10 bases match TRBD1. The CDR3 loop spans 14 amino acids. After removal of 1 base from V and 8 bases from J, the junction contained 3 bases not matched to a gene. Germline CDR1 SGHDT, CDR2 YYEEEE. CDR3 loop: CASSLWDRGDEQFF. The DNA for the CDR3 is TGTGCCAGCAGCTTGTGGGACAGGGGAGATGAGCAGTTCTTC.

This clone has just a few counts. The chain carries TRBV4-1 and TRBJ1-1; TRBD1 might be the D (6 bases). The germline V gene encodes CDR1 MGHRA and CDR2 YSYEKL. Trimming stripped 0 bases from V and 2 bases from J, with 10 bases between. The CDR3 is made up of 15 amino acids. CDR3 in DNA: TGCGCCAGCAGCCAAGATACAGGGATCAACACTGAAGCTTTCTTT. Amino acid sequence: CASSQDTGINTEAFF.

Turning to this clone: This sample also contains other DNA sequences that code for the same CDR3. This chain uses TRBV27 with TRBJ2-2, with no clear D. Germline V gives CDR1 MNHEY, CDR2 SMNVEV (reference sequence). This CDR3 has 14 residues. Trimming pared 3 bases from V and 5 bases from J, leaving 10 bases between. In DNA, the CDR3 is TGTGCCAGCAGTTTGGGTAGATTTACCGGGGAGCTGTTTTTT. It translates to CASSLGRFTGELFF.

As for this clone: The same CDR3 arises from other DNA sequences in this sample as well. The chain has TRBV5-1 and TRBJ1-2; D gene ambiguous. The V end lost 0 bases, the J end lost 5 bases, and 11 bases lay between the germline ends. Germline CDR1 and CDR2: SGHRS and YFSETQ. The CDR3 consists of 14 residues. CDR3 nucleotides: TGCGCCAGCAGCTTGGCCGGCGGGGTTTATGGCTACACCTTC. This translates into CASSLAGGVYGYTF. The full variable domain, completed using reference TRBV5-1 and TRBJ1-2, is KAGVTQTPRYLIKTRGQQVTLSCSPISGHRSVSWYQQTPGQGLQFLFEYFSETQRNKGNFPGRFSGRQFSNSRSEMNVSTLELGDSALYLCASSLAGGVYGYTFGSGTRLTVV.

The rearrangement links TRBV6-1 to TRBJ2-7; D gene ambiguous. From germline, CDR1 is MNHNS and CDR2 SASEGT. CDR3 length: 14 residues. Deletions cut 0 bases from V and 3 bases from J, with 9 bases between. The CDR3 DNA reads TGTGCCAGCAGTGAAGCGGACCCGGGCTACGAGCAGTACTTC. Protein product: CASSEADPGYEQYF.

The chain links TRBV5-1 to TRBJ2-3; 14 nucleotides align to TRBD2. From germline, CDR1 is SGHRS and CDR2 YFSETQ. The J segment lost 2 bases and the V segment lost 3 bases, leaving 5 bases of the junction unmatched. The CDR3 contains 17 residues. CDR3 protein: CASSSAGLAGVTDTQYF. CDR3 in DNA: TGCGCCAGCAGCTCGGCGGGACTAGCGGGAGTCACAGATACGCAGTATTTT.

Comments on this clone: In the same sample, other DNA sequences code for this CDR3. This sequence joins TRBV13 and TRBJ2-2; unclear D gene. The CDR3 totals 13 residues. Germline loops: CDR1 PRHDT, CDR2 FYEKMQ (reference sequence). V lost 1 base and J lost 4, with 4 bases in between. The CDR3 DNA is TGTGCCAGCAGCTTAGCCCCCACCGGGGAGCTGTTTTTT. It translates to CASSLAPTGELFF.

In the case of this clone: At one boundary the junction diverges from the germline segment, which might be a read error. The CDR3: CASREGLLWGTDTQYF. CDR3 DNA: TGTGCCAGCAGGGAAGGACTTTTATGGGGCACAGATACGCAGTATTTT. The genes are TRBV6-1 and TRBJ2-3; D possibly corresponds to TRBD2 (5 bases). The length of the CDR3 is 16 residues. Germline CDR1 is MNHNS and CDR2 is SASEGT.

The J gene is TRBJ1-2, the V gene TRBV5-6, with D perhaps matching TRBD1 (6 bases). This CDR3 is 12 amino acids long. V lost 3 bases, J lost 14 bases, and 17 bases lay in between. The germline V gene encodes CDR1 SGHDT and CDR2 YYEEEE. CDR3 nucleotide sequence: TGTGCCAGCAGCTGGGGGGCAGGCCCCGAAACCTTC. As protein: CASSWGAGPETF.

The chain joins TRBV5-6 to TRBJ1-6; D call uncertain. The V gene lost 0 bases and the J gene lost 11 bases, with 9 bases spanning the gap. The CDR3 covers 13 residues. Germline V gives CDR1 SGHDT, CDR2 YYEEEE. The CDR3 spells CASSLDLSAPLHF. Written as DNA, the CDR3 is TGTGCCAGCAGCTTGGACCTGAGCGCACCCCTCCACTTT.

The chain joins TRBV7-6 to TRBJ2-2; D unclear. The length of the CDR3 is 13 residues. Trimming took 5 bases from V and 4 from J, leaving 8 bases between them. Germline CDR1 is SGHVS and CDR2 is FNYEAQ. The CDR3 sequence: CASSPIGTGELFF. The CDR3 bases are TGTGCCAGCAGCCCGATTGGCACCGGGGAGCTGTTTTTT.